The T cell receptor (beta chain) under discussion was sequenced for a study of blood T cell repertoires in COVID-19 (dated by TCRdb to the early 2020s). Regarding the complete study: Samples from collaborators originated in the United States, Italy and Spain and spanned both the acute and convalescent phases of COVID-19. A de-identified subject ID, COVID-19 status, age in years and sex were almost always included in the sample metadata. Where available, HLA class I and class II types were obtained from metadata supplied by the sample provider rather than from assay-based typing. The repertoires were released in a freely available public database meant as a resource for research on the immune response to SARS-CoV-2. Deeply sampled blood TCRbeta repertoires from subjects exposed to, actively infected with, or recovered from COVID-19 were included in the dataset. Samples were obtained from the ongoing ImmuneRACE study (first 160 participants) and from about 1,300 subjects provided by 6 global collaborators. The material from the prospective study consisted of cDNA or gDNA derived from T cells, B-cell-depleted T cells, or PBMCs.

The CDR3 measures 13 amino acids from cysteine to phenylalanine. The only DNA kept is the CDR3, 39 bases in frame from the first base. Via the germline V gene, CDR1 is MDHEN and CDR2 SYDVKM. A distance of 9 bases separates the germline ends of V and J, which lose 5 bases and 2 bases respectively. To note about this clone: It has no known antigen specificity. Base qualities are missing; no much larger clone stands one base away.

TCRbeta CDR3 regions were amplified from genomic DNA by means of the immunoSEQ Assay, a bias-controlled multiplex PCR. The original pipeline was this. Nucleated cell counts per sample were estimated from amplification of reference gene primers within the assay. To quantify the absolute abundance of each unique TCRbeta CDR3 rearrangement, sequence reads were collapsed and filtered. Productive Simpson clonality was computed per sample as the square root of Simpson's diversity index over productive rearrangements. The clones in this table, taken by TCRdb from immuneACCESS, are in-frame only. Not every clone is retained; where verified, under half of the shortfall comes from an unresolved V gene, and the cause of the rest is unknown. Clone size and V and J calls were adopted from that table, with D and trimming inferred from the DNA. The sample table shows around 100,000 clones, and roughly 91% are seen once. The ten largest make up roughly 5.3% of the sample.

Each collaborating institution followed its own protocols to collect whole blood in K2EDTA tubes. Collaborator samples were shipped for TCRbeta analysis as frozen whole blood, isolated PBMCs, or DNA extracted from either sample type. The research as a whole found: Clinical and demographic metadata were provided uncurated, with the amount varying by source and participant.

Recombination connected TRBV28 to TRBJ2-5; the D segment could be TRBD2, given 6 matching bases. Material: peripheral blood. This receptor was identified in a human donor in a cohort sampled during active COVID-19. The sequenced DNA is TGTGCCAGCAGTATCGGAGGGCAAGAGACCCAGTACTTC. The encoded protein is CASSIGGQETQYF.